There are many counts of the clone carrying this TCR beta chain. The antigen remains undetermined. This CDR3 has 16 residues. V lost 8 bases to trimming and J lost 7 bases; unmatched junction nucleotides: 8. Germline loops: CDR1 SGHNT, CDR2 YENEEA. The sample comes from a study of breast tumors, draining lymph nodes, adjacent tissues. Study conclusions and caveats: Luminal-like breast cancer showed significantly greater tumor-nontumor repertoire similarity than basal-like breast cancer did. That most tumor T cells come from lymph nodes remained unproven.

Axillary draining lymph nodes of breast cancer patients supplied the node samples. One entry per CDR3 protein results from TCRdb running MiXCR on the multiplex PCR reads. Of about 150,000 distinct CDR3 sequences detected, under 25% appear once; the ten largest clones hold around 2.6%. The sample was axillary lymph node tissue. This clonotype originated in a female donor with breast cancer. Some clones in this sample may be carry-over from other donors' samples. The genes are TRBV11-3 and TRBJ2-1; TRBD2 matches at 16 bases. The CDR3 nucleotides are TGTGCCAGCTCCTACCCGGGACTAGCGGGAGGGAATGAGCAGTTCTTC. It encodes CASSYPGLAGGNEQFF.